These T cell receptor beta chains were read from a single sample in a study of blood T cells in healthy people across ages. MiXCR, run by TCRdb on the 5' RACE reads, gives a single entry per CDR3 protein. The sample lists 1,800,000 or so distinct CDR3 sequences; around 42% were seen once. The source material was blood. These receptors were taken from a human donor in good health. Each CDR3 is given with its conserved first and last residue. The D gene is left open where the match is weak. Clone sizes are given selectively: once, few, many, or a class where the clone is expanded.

TGTGCCAGCAGTCCGCGGGACAGCCGGAATCCCTATGGCTACACCTTC CASSPRDSRNPYGYTF few TRBJ1-2 TRBV27 TRBD1
TGTGCCAGCAATCCTAGCGGGGCCTACAATGAGCAGTTCTTC CASNPSGAYNEQFF . TRBJ2-1 TRBV6-2/TRBV6-3 TRBD2
TGTGCCAGCAGCGGATACTCTGAGGGCGAGCAGTACTTC CASSGYSEGEQYF few TRBJ2-7 TRBV9 .
TGTGCCAGCCACTTAGGGAGGGGGTATAGCAATCAGCCCCAGCATTTT CASHLGRGYSNQPQHF . TRBJ1-5 TRBV27 .
TGTGCCAGCAGCCCAATGAAAGGTGGGCAGGCGATTAACTATGGCTACACCTTC CASSPMKGGQAINYGYTF . TRBJ1-2 TRBV4-2 .
TGTGCCAGCAGCTACCGTCGGGGACTAGCGGGGGGGACATACATGGGTGAGCAGTTCTTC CASSYRRGLAGGTYMGEQFF many TRBJ2-1 TRBV6-5 TRBD2
TGTGCCAGCAGTCCGTCTCCCGGGGTGGGCACAGATACGCAGTATTTT CASSPSPGVGTDTQYF few TRBJ2-3 TRBV7-8 .
TGTGCCAGCAGCTTGGTAGGGCGGAGAGACTACAATGAGCAGTTCTTC CASSLVGRRDYNEQFF few TRBJ2-1 TRBV7-9 .
TGTGCCAGCGCTCCCCTGGAGGGACTAGCTTTCGACGAGCAGTACTTC CASAPLEGLAFDEQYF few TRBJ2-7 TRBV7-9 TRBD2
TGTGCTAGCAGTTACGCGGACAGGGAGAACTATGGCTACACCTTC CASSYADRENYGYTF . TRBJ1-2 TRBV7-9 TRBD1
TGTGCCAGCAGCCCTTTTCTACACCCCTACGAGCAGTACTTC CASSPFLHPYEQYF few TRBJ2-7 TRBV25-1 .
TGCGCCAGCAGCTTGGCGGGGACTAGCGGGGGAACCCTCGAGCAGTACTTC CASSLAGTSGGTLEQYF . TRBJ2-7 TRBV5-1 TRBD2
TGCGCCAGCAGCTACATCCCGGGAGAAGAGACCCAGTACTTC CASSYIPGEETQYF . TRBJ2-5 TRBV5-1 .
TGTGCCAGCAGTTTACCGGCAGGGAAAAATGAGCAGTTCTTC CASSLPAGKNEQFF few TRBJ2-1 TRBV28 .
TGCAGTGCTAGAGATACGGACAGTGGACCGGGCTACACCTTC CSARDTDSGPGYTF few TRBJ1-2 TRBV20-1 .
TGTGCCAGCAGCCAATATGCTAAAGGGGGTGAAGCTTTCTTT CASSQYAKGGEAFF . TRBJ1-1 TRBV4-2 .
TGTGCCAGCAGCAAGCTCGGGACAGACCAAGAGACCCAGTACTTC CASSKLGTDQETQYF . TRBJ2-5 TRBV7-7 TRBD1
TGCAGTGCTGGACGAAGGGAGGCTAGCAATCAGCCCCAGCATTTT CSAGRREASNQPQHF . TRBJ1-5 TRBV20-1 .
TGTGCCAGCGGGGATAGGGTATCTTACGAGCAGTACTTC CASGDRVSYEQYF few TRBJ2-7 TRBV6-2/TRBV6-3 .
TGTGCCAGCAGTTTTAGTGAGCAGGGAAATTCACCCCTCCACTTT CASSFSEQGNSPLHF few TRBJ1-6 TRBV28 .
TGTGCCAGCGGGGGGACTAGCGGGGGGGATAACGAGCAGTACTTC CASGGTSGGDNEQYF . TRBJ2-7 TRBV6-5 TRBD2
TGCAGCGTTGTGGGACCAGAAGCTTTCTTT CSVVGPEAFF few TRBJ1-1 TRBV29-1 .
TGTGCCAGCAGCCGGAGGGGGAGTGAGACTGAAGCTTTCTTT CASSRRGSETEAFF . TRBJ1-1 TRBV5-4 .
TGCAGTGCTAGAGGAACAGGGATGGGCACAGATACGCAGTATTTT CSARGTGMGTDTQYF . TRBJ2-3 TRBV20-1 .
TGTGCTAGTGGTTTGTTACCTCAACAGCCCCAGCATTTT CASGLLPQQPQHF . TRBJ1-5 TRBV12-5 .
TGTGCCAGCAGCCCGAGAAGATCTGGACTGCAGTACTTC CASSPRRSGLQYF few TRBJ2-4 TRBV7-2 .
TGTGCCAGCATTATGGACAACCAGGACCTAAACACTGAAGCTTTCTTT CASIMDNQDLNTEAFF few TRBJ1-1 TRBV6-1 .
TGTGCCAGCAGCTTGGCCGGGACAGCCTACTCCTACGAGCAGTACTTC CASSLAGTAYSYEQYF many TRBJ2-7 TRBV5-5 TRBD1
TGTGCCAGCACCCCGGCGGGGGGGCACTACAATGAGCAGTTCTTC CASTPAGGHYNEQFF . TRBJ2-1 TRBV11-2 TRBD2
TGCAGCGTTGAAGTGGCGCGGGGGGTTAGCACAGATACGCAGTATTTT CSVEVARGVSTDTQYF once TRBJ2-3 TRBV29-1 TRBD2
TGTGCCAGCAGCGCCCGGACGGGGCAGGGTCAGCCCCAGCATTTT CASSARTGQGQPQHF few TRBJ1-5 TRBV5-6 .
TGTGCCAGCAGAGGGGGAGCCACTGAAGCTTTCTTT CASRGGATEAFF once TRBJ1-1 TRBV6-5 .
TGCGCCAGCAGCTTGGAGGGGGGCCGCAACGAGCAGTACTTC CASSLEGGRNEQYF . TRBJ2-7 TRBV5-1 .
TGTGCCAGCTCACCATCGGGACAGATTGGTGGCTACACCTTC CASSPSGQIGGYTF . TRBJ1-2 TRBV18 TRBD1
TGCGCCAGCAGCCAAGGATCTGGGAAATACGAGCAGTACTTC CASSQGSGKYEQYF few TRBJ2-7 TRBV4-1 .
TGTGCCAGCAGCTTAGACAGGCGGCGGGCCCAGTACTTC CASSLDRRRAQYF . TRBJ2-5 TRBV7-8 .
TGCAGTGCTAGAGCCGGACAGGCTATCCCCTACGAGCAGTACTTC CSARAGQAIPYEQYF . TRBJ2-7 TRBV20-1 TRBD1
TGTGCCAGCAGCTTCCCCCGACAGGGGTCCGTCTACAATGAGCAGTTCTTC CASSFPRQGSVYNEQFF . TRBJ2-1 TRBV7-9 TRBD1
TGCGCCAGCCGTCCGGGACAGGGGATCGGGGAGACCCAGTACTTC CASRPGQGIGETQYF . TRBJ2-5 TRBV5-1 TRBD1
TGCAGCGTTGCGGACAGGGTCGTTAGCGAGCAGTACTTC CSVADRVVSEQYF few TRBJ2-7 TRBV29-1 TRBD1
TGTGCCAGCAAGGAGGACACCGGGGAGCTGTTTTTT CASKEDTGELFF . TRBJ2-2 TRBV6-1 .
TGTGCCAGCAGCCCCAGGGGATTTGATCAGCCCCAGCATTTT CASSPRGFDQPQHF few TRBJ1-5 TRBV7-2 .
TGTGCCAGCAGCTTCCGTGGGACAGGGGGAGATGATCAGCCCCAGCATTTT CASSFRGTGGDDQPQHF . TRBJ1-5 TRBV7-8 TRBD1
TGCGCCAGCAGCCTACTCACAGGAGAATTCACCTACGAGCAGTACTTC CASSLLTGEFTYEQYF . TRBJ2-7 TRBV5-1 .
TGTGCCAGCAGCCCCCAGTGGCTAGACAGTCCCTACGAGCAGTACTTC CASSPQWLDSPYEQYF . TRBJ2-7 TRBV11-2 .
TGTGCCAGCAGCTTGGGGTGGGACTCTGACACAGATACGCAGTATTTT CASSLGWDSDTDTQYF once TRBJ2-3 TRBV5-8 .
TGCGCCAGCAGCTTGGACGGGACAGGGTACACTGAAGCTTTCTTT CASSLDGTGYTEAFF . TRBJ1-1 TRBV5-1 TRBD1
TGTGTCAGCAGCAGAAGGGACAGGAGCCCGCCTGGGGCCAACGTCCTGACTTTC CVSSRRDRSPPGANVLTF . TRBJ2-6 TRBV5-6 TRBD1
TGTGCCAGCAGCCCAACGACCGGCAGGGGGGGGATCTATGGCTACACCTTC CASSPTTGRGGIYGYTF . TRBJ1-2 TRBV7-8 TRBD1
TGTGCCAGCAGACCCAGGGATAGCAATCAGCCCCAGCATTTT CASRPRDSNQPQHF . TRBJ1-5 TRBV28 .
TGTGCCAGCAGCTTAGGAGGCCATCTATCCCGGGAGACCCAGTACTTC CASSLGGHLSRETQYF . TRBJ2-5 TRBV7-8 .
TGTGCCAGCAGTTACTCGTCGGAGAGTAGAGAGACCCAGTACTTC CASSYSSESRETQYF few TRBJ2-5 TRBV6-5 .
TGTGCCATCAGTGAGTCAGGCTTTGGCGCAGATACGCAGTATTTT CAISESGFGADTQYF few TRBJ2-3 TRBV10-3 .